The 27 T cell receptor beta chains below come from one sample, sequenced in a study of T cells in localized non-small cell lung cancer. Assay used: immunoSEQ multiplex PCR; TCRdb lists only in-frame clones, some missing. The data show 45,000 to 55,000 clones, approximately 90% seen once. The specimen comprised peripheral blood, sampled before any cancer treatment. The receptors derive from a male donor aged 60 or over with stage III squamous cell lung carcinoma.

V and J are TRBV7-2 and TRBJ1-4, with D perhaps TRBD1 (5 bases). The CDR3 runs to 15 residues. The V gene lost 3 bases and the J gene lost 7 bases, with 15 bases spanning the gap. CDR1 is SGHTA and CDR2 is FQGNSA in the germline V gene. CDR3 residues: CASSFLAGGIEKLFF. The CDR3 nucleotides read TGTGCCAGCAGCTTCCTGGCCGGGGGGATTGAAAAACTGTTTTTT.

CDR3 sequence reads: CASSPFGGPHEQYF. CDR3 DNA: TGTGCCAGCAGCCCCTTCGGCGGTCCCCACGAGCAGTACTTC. This chain connects TRBV6-5 to TRBJ2-7; D remains ambiguous. V was pared by 6 bases and J by 5 bases, with 17 bases between. The CDR3 covers 14 residues. Germline values: CDR1 MNHEY, CDR2 SVGAGI.

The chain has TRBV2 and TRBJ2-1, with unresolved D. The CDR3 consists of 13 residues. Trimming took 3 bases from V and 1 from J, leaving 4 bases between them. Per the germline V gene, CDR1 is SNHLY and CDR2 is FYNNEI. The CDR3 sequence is CASSDPSYNEQFF. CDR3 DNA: TGTGCCAGCAGTGACCCATCCTACAATGAGCAGTTCTTC.

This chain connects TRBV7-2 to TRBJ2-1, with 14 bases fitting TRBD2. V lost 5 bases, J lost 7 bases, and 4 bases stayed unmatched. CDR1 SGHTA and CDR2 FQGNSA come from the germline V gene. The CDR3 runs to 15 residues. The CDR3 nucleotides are TGTGCCAGCAGCCCCCGGACTAGCGGGGGGAATGAGCAGTTCTTC. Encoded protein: CASSPRTSGGNEQFF.

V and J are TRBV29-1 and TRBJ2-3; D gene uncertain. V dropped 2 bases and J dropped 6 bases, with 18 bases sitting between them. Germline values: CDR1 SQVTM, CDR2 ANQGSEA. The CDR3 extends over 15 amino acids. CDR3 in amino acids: CSVELVAQSRDTQYF. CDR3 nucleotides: TGCAGCGTTGAATTAGTAGCACAGAGTCGGGATACGCAGTATTTT.

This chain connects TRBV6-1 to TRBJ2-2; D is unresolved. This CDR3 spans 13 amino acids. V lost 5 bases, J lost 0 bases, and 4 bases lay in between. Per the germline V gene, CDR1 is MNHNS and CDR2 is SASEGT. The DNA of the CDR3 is TGTGCCAGCAGTCCGGCGAACACCGGGGAGCTGTTTTTT. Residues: CASSPANTGELFF.

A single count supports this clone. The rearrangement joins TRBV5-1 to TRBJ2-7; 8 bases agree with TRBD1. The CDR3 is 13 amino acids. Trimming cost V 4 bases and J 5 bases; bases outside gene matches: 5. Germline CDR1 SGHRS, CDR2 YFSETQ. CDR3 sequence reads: CASSLTGVHEQYF. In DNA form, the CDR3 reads TGCGCCAGCAGCCTGACAGGGGTCCACGAGCAGTACTTC.

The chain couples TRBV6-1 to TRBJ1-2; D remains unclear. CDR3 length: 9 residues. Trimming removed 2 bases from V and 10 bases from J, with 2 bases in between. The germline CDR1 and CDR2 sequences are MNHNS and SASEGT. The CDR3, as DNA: TGTGCCAGCAGTGAATACTACACCTTC. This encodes CASSEYYTF.

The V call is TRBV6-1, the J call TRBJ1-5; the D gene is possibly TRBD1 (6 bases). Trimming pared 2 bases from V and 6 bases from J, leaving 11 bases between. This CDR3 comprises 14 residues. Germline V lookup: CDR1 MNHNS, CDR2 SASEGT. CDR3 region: CASSETGYGQPQHF. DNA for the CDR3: TGTGCCAGCAGTGAAACAGGGTATGGTCAGCCCCAGCATTTT.

The CDR3 nucleotides are TGTGCCAGCAGCGAGCCGGGACTAGCGGGGGCAGATACGCAGTATTTT. Protein: CASSEPGLAGADTQYF. The chain recombines TRBV5-4 with TRBJ2-3, with 14 bases that match TRBD2. There are 16 residues in the CDR3. Germline V gives CDR1 SGHNT, CDR2 YYREEE (reference sequence). Trimming at V came to 4 bases and at J to 4 bases, leaving 5 bases not matched to a gene.

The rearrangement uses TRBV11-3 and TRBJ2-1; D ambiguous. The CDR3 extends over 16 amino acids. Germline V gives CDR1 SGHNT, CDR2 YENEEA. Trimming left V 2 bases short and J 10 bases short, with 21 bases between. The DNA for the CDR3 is TGTGCCAGCAGCTTACAACCTAGGACCCCCCGTGGGGAGCAGTTCTTC. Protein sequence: CASSLQPRTPRGEQFF.

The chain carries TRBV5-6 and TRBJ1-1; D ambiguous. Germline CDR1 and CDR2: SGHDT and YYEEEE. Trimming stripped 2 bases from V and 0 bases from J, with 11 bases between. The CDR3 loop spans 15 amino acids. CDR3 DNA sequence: TGTGCCAGCAGCTTATCCAGATTACTGAACACTGAAGCTTTCTTT. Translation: CASSLSRLLNTEAFF. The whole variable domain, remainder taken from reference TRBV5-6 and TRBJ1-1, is DAGVTQSPTHLIKTRGQQVTLRCSPKSGHDTVSWYQQALGQGPQFIFQYYEEEERQRGNFPDRFSGHQFPNYSSELNVNALLLGDSALYLCASSLSRLLNTEAFFGQGTRLTVV.

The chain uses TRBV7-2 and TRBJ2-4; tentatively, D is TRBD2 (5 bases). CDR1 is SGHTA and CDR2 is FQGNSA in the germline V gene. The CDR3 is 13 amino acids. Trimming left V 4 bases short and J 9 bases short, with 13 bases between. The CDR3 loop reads CASSYLAGGIQYF. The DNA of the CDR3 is TGTGCCAGCAGCTACTTGGCTGGAGGCATTCAGTACTTC.

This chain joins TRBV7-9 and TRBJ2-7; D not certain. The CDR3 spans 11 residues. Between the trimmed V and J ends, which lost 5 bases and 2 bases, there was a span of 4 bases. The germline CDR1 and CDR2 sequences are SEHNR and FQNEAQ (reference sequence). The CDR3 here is CASSETYEQYF. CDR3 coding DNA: TGTGCCAGCAGCGAGACCTACGAGCAGTACTTC.

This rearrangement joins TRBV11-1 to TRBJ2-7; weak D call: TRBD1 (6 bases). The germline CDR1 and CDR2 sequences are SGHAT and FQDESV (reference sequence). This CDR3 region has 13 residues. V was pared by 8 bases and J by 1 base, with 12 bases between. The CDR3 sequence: CASCRGPSYEQYF. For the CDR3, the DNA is TGTGCCAGCTGCAGGGGACCTTCCTACGAGCAGTACTTC.

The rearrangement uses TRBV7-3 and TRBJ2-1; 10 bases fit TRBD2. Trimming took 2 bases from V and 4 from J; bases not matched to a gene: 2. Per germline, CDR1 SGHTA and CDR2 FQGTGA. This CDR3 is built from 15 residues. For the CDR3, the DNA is TGTGCCAGCAGCTTACTAGCGGGGGCTTACAATGAGCAGTTCTTC. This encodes CASSLLAGAYNEQFF.

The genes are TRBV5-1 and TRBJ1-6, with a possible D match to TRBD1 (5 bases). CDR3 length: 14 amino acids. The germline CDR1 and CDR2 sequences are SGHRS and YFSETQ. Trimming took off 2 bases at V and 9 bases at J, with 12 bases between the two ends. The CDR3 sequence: CASSFGQGGSPLHF. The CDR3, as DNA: TGCGCCAGCAGCTTCGGCCAGGGTGGTTCACCCCTCCACTTT.

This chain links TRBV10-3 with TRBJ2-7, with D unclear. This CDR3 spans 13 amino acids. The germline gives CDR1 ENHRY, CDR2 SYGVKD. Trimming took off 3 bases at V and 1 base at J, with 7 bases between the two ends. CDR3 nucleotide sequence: TGTGCCATCAGTGACCAACATTCCTACGAGCAGTACTTC. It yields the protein CAISDQHSYEQYF.

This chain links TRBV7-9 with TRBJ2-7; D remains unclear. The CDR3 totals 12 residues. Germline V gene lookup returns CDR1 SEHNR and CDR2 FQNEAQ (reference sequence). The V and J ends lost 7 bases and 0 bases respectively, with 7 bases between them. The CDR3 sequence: CASKTSSYEQYF. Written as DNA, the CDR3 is TGTGCCAGCAAGACCTCCTCCTACGAGCAGTACTTC.

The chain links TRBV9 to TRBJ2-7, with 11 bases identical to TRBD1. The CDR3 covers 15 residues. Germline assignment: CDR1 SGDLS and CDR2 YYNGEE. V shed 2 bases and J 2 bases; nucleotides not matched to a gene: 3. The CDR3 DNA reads TGTGCCAGCAGCGTGGGACAGGGGGTTCCCTACGAGCAGTACTTC. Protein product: CASSVGQGVPYEQYF.

For the CDR3, the DNA is TGTGCCAGCAGTTACTCGATGGTTCATAGGGCCGGTGGCTACACCTTC. Residues: CASSYSMVHRAGGYTF. The chain combines TRBV6-5 with TRBJ1-2; D is uncertain. CDR3 length: 16 residues. The germline CDR1 and CDR2 sequences are MNHEY and SVGAGI. Trimming took 0 bases from V and 7 from J, leaving 18 bases between them.

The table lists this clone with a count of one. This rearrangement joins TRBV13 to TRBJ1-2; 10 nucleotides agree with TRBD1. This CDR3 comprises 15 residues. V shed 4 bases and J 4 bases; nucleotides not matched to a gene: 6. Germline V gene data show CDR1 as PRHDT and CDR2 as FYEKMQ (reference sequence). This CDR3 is CASSWGTGVPYGYTF. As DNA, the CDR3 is TGTGCCAGCAGCTGGGGGACAGGGGTTCCCTATGGCTACACCTTC.

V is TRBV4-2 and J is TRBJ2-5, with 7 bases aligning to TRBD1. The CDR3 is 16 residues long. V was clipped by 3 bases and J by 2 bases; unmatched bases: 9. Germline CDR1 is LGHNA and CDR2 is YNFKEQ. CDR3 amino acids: CASSQLAPGQQETQYF. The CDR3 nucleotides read TGTGCCAGCAGCCAGTTGGCACCGGGACAGCAAGAGACCCAGTACTTC.

CDR3 DNA sequence: TGTGCCAGTAGTCCCCCCGAGGAGAGCGGGGGACCAAAAGAGACCCAGTACTTC. It is translated as CASSPPEESGGPKETQYF. The gene calls are TRBV19 and TRBJ2-5; 8 bases agree with TRBD2. V lost 5 bases to trimming and J lost 3 bases; unmatched junction nucleotides: 17. Germline V gene data show CDR1 as LNHDA and CDR2 as SQIVND (reference sequence). The CDR3 has 18 amino acids.

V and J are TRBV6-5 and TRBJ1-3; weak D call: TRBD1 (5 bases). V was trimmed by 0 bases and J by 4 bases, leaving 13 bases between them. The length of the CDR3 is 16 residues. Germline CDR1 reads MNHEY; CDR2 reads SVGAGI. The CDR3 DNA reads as TGTGCCAGCAGTTACTCCAGGGACCCCCGGGGAAACACCATATATTTT. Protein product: CASSYSRDPRGNTIYF.

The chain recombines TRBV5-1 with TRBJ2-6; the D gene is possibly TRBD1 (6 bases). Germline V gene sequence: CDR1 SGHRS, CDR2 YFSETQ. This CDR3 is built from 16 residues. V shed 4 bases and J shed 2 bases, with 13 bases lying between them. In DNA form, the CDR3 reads TGCGCCAGCAGCATTGAAGGGGGTCCTGGGGCCAACGTCCTGACTTTC. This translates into CASSIEGGPGANVLTF.

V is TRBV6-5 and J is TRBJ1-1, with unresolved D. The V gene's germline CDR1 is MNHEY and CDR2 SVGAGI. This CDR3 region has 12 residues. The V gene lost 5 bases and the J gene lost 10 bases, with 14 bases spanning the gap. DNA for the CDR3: TGTGCCAGCAGTGAACCGAACAGAAGAGCTTTCTTT. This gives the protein CASSEPNRRAFF.